The 6 T cell receptor beta chains presented below share a single source sample, sequenced in a study of radiotherapy plus CTLA-4 blockade in lung cancer. TCRdb keeps only in-frame clones here, not all; method: immunoSEQ multiplex PCR. The sample gives 100,000 or so clones, 80% to 85% of which show up once; more than 20% is in the top ten. The sequences come from peripheral blood, collected from a patient treated with radiotherapy plus ipilimumab. Receptors were obtained from a human donor with non-small cell lung cancer that progressed on radiotherapy plus ipilimumab.

The CDR3 reads CAWSVREDTQYF. Written as DNA, the CDR3 is TGTGCCTGGAGTGTACGGGAAGATACGCAGTATTTT. The chain links TRBV30 to TRBJ2-3, with a tentative D call TRBD2 (5 bases). The CDR3 has 12 amino acids. Between the trimmed V and J ends, which lost 0 bases and 5 bases, there was a span of 6 bases. CDR1 GTSNPN and CDR2 SVGIG come from the germline V gene (reference sequence).

This rearrangement joins TRBV10-1 to TRBJ2-3; D gene unclear. The CDR3 runs to 14 residues. Germline V gene lookup returns CDR1 WNHNN and CDR2 SYGVQD (reference sequence). Trimming shortened V by 0 bases and J by 3 bases, and 7 bases separated the two germline ends. The DNA of the CDR3 is TGCGCCAGCAGTGAGTCGACTCGGACAGATACGCAGTATTTT. Amino acid sequence: CASSESTRTDTQYF.

This rearrangement joins TRBV19 to TRBJ2-7; no clear D. The V end lost 3 bases, the J end lost 7 bases, and 10 bases lay between the germline ends. The germline CDR1 and CDR2 sequences are LNHDA and SQIVND (reference sequence). This CDR3 has 12 residues. This chain's CDR3 is CASSIVLGEQYF. CDR3 in DNA: TGTGCCAGTAGTATCGTTTTGGGGGAGCAGTACTTC.

The chain joins TRBV19 to TRBJ2-7, with D tentatively TRBD1 (5 bases). The V end lost 1 base, the J end lost 2 bases, and 12 bases lay between the germline ends. This CDR3 is built from 15 residues. CDR1 is LNHDA, CDR2 SQIVND, per germline (reference sequence). CDR3 sequence (DNA): TGTGCCAGTAGTATAGCACAGGCGCTGACCTACGAGCAGTACTTC. This sequence encodes CASSIAQALTYEQYF.

This chain connects TRBV5-6 to TRBJ2-1; weak D call: TRBD1 (5 bases). The CDR3 sequence is 15 residues long. Germline V CDR1 and CDR2: SGHDT, YYEEEE. The ends were cut back, 3 bases at V and 5 bases at J, with 15 bases in the middle. DNA for the CDR3: TGTGCCAGCAGCTCTGGGCAGGGTGCCCACAATGAGCAGTTCTTC. It translates to CASSSGQGAHNEQFF.

V gene TRBV19 combines with J gene TRBJ1-4, with 9 bases fitting TRBD1. Germline assignment: CDR1 LNHDA and CDR2 SQIVND (reference sequence). V lost 5 bases, J lost 16 bases, and 11 bases stayed unmatched. The CDR3 contains 13 residues. CDR3 sequence reads: CASSVIGTGQKFF. The CDR3 DNA sequence: TGTGCCAGTAGTGTCATTGGGACAGGGCAAAAGTTTTTT.